Each of the 21 T cell receptor beta chains below was sequenced from the same sample in a study of OX40 agonist ivuxolimab in advanced cancers. This table comes from immunoSEQ multiplex PCR, and its TCRdb copy is limited to in-frame clones, with some not included. Among under 75,000 clones listed, about four fifths were seen once. The input for sequencing was CD4+ or CD8+ T cells sorted from blood, taken in a trial of the OX40 agonist ivuxolimab. Receptors were obtained from an adult with an advanced solid tumor such as melanoma, head and neck, liver or kidney cancer.

CDR3 sequence: CASSSNGVGNLPQHF. The CDR3 DNA reads TGTGCCAGCAGTTCTAACGGGGTGGGGAATCTACCCCAGCATTTT. This chain uses TRBV27 with TRBJ1-5, with no clear D. Germline CDR1 reads MNHEY; CDR2 reads SMNVEV (reference sequence). This CDR3 is 15 amino acids long. V was trimmed by 4 bases and J by 10 bases, leaving 20 bases between them.

The chain combines TRBV14 with TRBJ1-4, with D hard to call. The V end was cut by 0 bases, the J end by 7 bases, with 12 bases between. CDR1 and CDR2 from the germline V gene are SGHDN and FVKESK. CDR3 length: 15 amino acids. The CDR3 sequence: CASSQDGRLAEKLFF. CDR3 sequence (DNA): TGTGCCAGCAGCCAAGACGGCAGGTTGGCTGAAAAACTGTTTTTT.

V usage is TRBV7-2 and J usage is TRBJ2-2; possibly TRBD2 for D (6 bases). In germline, CDR1 is SGHTA, CDR2 FQGNSA. The CDR3 length is 15 residues. Trimming cost V 6 bases and J 6 bases, with 17 bases left between them. In nucleotides, the CDR3 is TGTGCCAGCAGGGGGAGGACGGAATTAGCCGGGGAGCTGTTTTTT. It translates to CASRGRTELAGELFF.

This clone was seen a single time. The chain carries TRBV18 and TRBJ2-2; TRBD1 is a possible D gene (5 bases). The germline CDR1 and CDR2 sequences are KGHSH and LQKENI. This CDR3 spans 15 amino acids. Trimming removed 1 base at V and 0 bases at J, with 6 bases between. As DNA, the CDR3 is TGTGCCAGCTCACCACAGGGGCCGAACACCGGGGAGCTGTTTTTT. As protein: CASSPQGPNTGELFF.

Worth noting for this clone: Other DNA sequences from this sample encode an identical CDR3 as well. The chain carries TRBV5-6 and TRBJ1-4; 7 bases fit TRBD1. V shed 7 bases and J 4 bases; nucleotides not matched to a gene: 4. The CDR3 is 13 residues long. Germline V gene sequence: CDR1 SGHDT, CDR2 YYEEEE. The CDR3: CASRGQLNEKLFF. The CDR3 DNA sequence: TGTGCCAGCCGGGGACAGCTTAATGAAAAACTGTTTTTT.

This chain connects TRBV5-1 to TRBJ1-3, with D perhaps TRBD1 (6 bases). The CDR3 is 14 residues long. From germline, CDR1 is SGHRS and CDR2 YFSETQ. The germline V and J ends were trimmed by 4 bases and 8 bases, with 16 bases remaining between them. The CDR3 DNA reads as TGCGCCAGCAGCCAGGAATACAGGGCCCACACCATATATTTT. Protein: CASSQEYRAHTIYF.

V and J are TRBV9 and TRBJ2-2; D perhaps matches TRBD2 (6 bases). Germline-derived CDR1 and CDR2 are SGDLS and YYNGEE. CDR3 length: 13 amino acids. The V gene lost 4 bases and the J gene lost 9 bases, with 13 bases spanning the gap. In nucleotides, the CDR3 is TGTGCCAGCAGCCCTCGGGAGCGATGGGAGCTGTTTTTT. Translation gives CASSPRERWELFF.

This chain joins TRBV19 and TRBJ1-5, with 9 bases aligning to TRBD1. The CDR3 is 14 residues long. The germline V gene encodes CDR1 LNHDA and CDR2 SQIVND (reference sequence). Unmatched junction bases numbered 5, after V lost 6 bases and J lost 5 bases. CDR3 DNA sequence: TGTGCCAGTAGAAATACAGGGGGCTATCAGCCCCAGCATTTT. It yields the protein CASRNTGGYQPQHF. Full variable domain (rest looked up from reference TRBV19 and TRBJ1-5): DGGITQSPKYLFRKEGQNVTLSCEQNLNHDAMYWYRQDPGQGLRLIYYSQIVNDFQKGDIAEGYSVSREKKESFPLTVTSAQKNPTAFYLCASRNTGGYQPQHFGDGTRLSIL.

The chain has TRBV7-2 and TRBJ2-1; 13 nucleotides match TRBD2. Germline V gives CDR1 SGHTA, CDR2 FQGNSA. The junction had 11 bases not matched to a gene; V was cut back by 5 bases and J by 4 bases. CDR3 length equals 18 residues. DNA for the CDR3: TGTGCCAGCAGCCAGCGACTAGCGGGGGGCGGGGTTTACAATGAGCAGTTCTTC. It yields the protein CASSQRLAGGGVYNEQFF.

This rearrangement joins TRBV2 to TRBJ1-2; 8 bases align to TRBD1. Losses at the gene ends were 5 bases for V and 4 bases for J; bases not matched to a gene: 12. This CDR3 contains 16 residues. Germline assignment: CDR1 SNHLY and CDR2 FYNNEI. The CDR3 coding sequence is TGTGCCAGCAGTTCCGAAAGCAGGGGGCTGGGCTATGGCTACACCTTC. It encodes CASSSESRGLGYGYTF.

This chain joins TRBV2 and TRBJ1-6; D perhaps matches TRBD1 (5 bases). V was shortened by 4 bases and J by 8 bases, with 12 bases between the two germline ends. CDR1 is SNHLY and CDR2 is FYNNEI in the germline V gene. CDR3 length: 14 amino acids. The DNA for the CDR3 is TGTGCCAGCAGTGTTGGGCAGGGATATTCACCCCTCCACTTT. Translating it yields CASSVGQGYSPLHF. The full variable domain, in which reference TRBV2 and TRBJ1-6 provide the parts outside the CDR3, is EPEVTQTPSHQVTQMGQEVILRCVPISNHLYFYWYRQILGQKVEFLVSFYNNEISEKSEIFDDQFSVERPDGSNFTLKIRSTKLEDSAMYFCASSVGQGYSPLHFGNGTRLTVT.

The table lists this clone with a few counts. This chain joins TRBV6-6 and TRBJ1-2; a weak D match, TRBD1 (6 bases). Trimming cost V 6 bases and J 2 bases, with 13 bases left between them. This CDR3 comprises 14 residues. CDR1 and CDR2 (germline): MNHNY, SVGAGI (reference sequence). In nucleotides, the CDR3 is TGTGCCAGCAGACGGGGGGCGGGGAACTATGGCTACACCTTC. It codes for CASRRGAGNYGYTF.

The rearrangement joins TRBV5-1 to TRBJ1-1; D is undetermined. CDR3 length: 15 residues. Trimming pared 0 bases from V and 1 base from J, leaving 10 bases between. Looked up from germline, CDR1 is SGHRS and CDR2 is YFSETQ. CDR3 in DNA: TGCGCCAGCAGCTTGGGGGTAACGGCGAACACTGAAGCTTTCTTT. This encodes CASSLGVTANTEAFF.

The genes are TRBV30 and TRBJ2-7, with D possibly being TRBD1 (5 bases). Germline CDR1 and CDR2: GTSNPN and SVGIG (reference sequence). CDR3 length: 12 amino acids. Trimming left V 4 bases short and J 4 bases short, with 11 bases between. CDR3 coding DNA: TGTGCCTGGACCCTATCAGGGTACGAGCAGTACTTC. Amino acids: CAWTLSGYEQYF.

CDR3 sequence (DNA): TGTGCCAGCAGCTTCTCCGGGACCCTTAGTCTCCACTTT. It yields the protein CASSFSGTLSLHF. The chain has TRBV7-2 and TRBJ1-6, with D maybe TRBD1 (5 bases). The CDR3 length is 13 residues. From germline, CDR1 is SGHTA and CDR2 FQGNSA. V was trimmed by 3 bases and J by 16 bases, leaving 16 bases between them.

The chain employs TRBV18 and TRBJ2-5; D remains unclear. Germline V gene data show CDR1 as KGHSH and CDR2 as LQKENI. CDR3 size: 13 residues. Trimming took off 3 bases at V and 5 bases at J, with 10 bases between the two ends. The CDR3, as DNA: TGTGCCAGCTCACCCGGGCTAACCGAGACCCAGTACTTC. This encodes CASSPGLTETQYF.

This sequence joins TRBV9 and TRBJ2-5; a weak D match, TRBD1 (7 bases). Deletions cut 3 bases from V and 0 bases from J, with 12 bases between. Germline assignment: CDR1 SGDLS and CDR2 YYNGEE. The CDR3 loop spans 15 amino acids. DNA of the CDR3: TGTGCCAGCAGCGCAGGGGGGAACCACCAAGAGACCCAGTACTTC. It yields the protein CASSAGGNHQETQYF. Drawing the rest from reference TRBV9 and TRBJ2-5, the complete variable domain is DSGVTQTPKHLITATGQRVTLRCSPRSGDLSVYWYQQSLDQGLQFLIQYYNGEERAKGNILERFSAQQFPDLHSELNLSSLELGDSALYFCASSAGGNHQETQYFGPGTRLLVL.

The V call is TRBV19, the J call TRBJ1-5; D not certain. V was clipped by 3 bases and J by 10 bases, with 13 bases between them. CDR1 is LNHDA, CDR2 SQIVND, per germline (reference sequence). This CDR3 is 13 amino acids long. The CDR3 region has the DNA TGTGCCAGTAGTATTTGGCCATACCCCCCCCAGCATTTT. Translated: CASSIWPYPPQHF.

The CDR3 loop is CASSNRRDSSYGYTF. The CDR3 region has the DNA TGTGCCAGCAGCAACCGAAGGGACAGCTCCTATGGCTACACCTTC. V is TRBV6-1 and J is TRBJ1-2, with 7 bases fitting TRBD1. The CDR3 contains 15 residues. Germline-derived CDR1 and CDR2 are MNHNS and SASEGT. The V and J ends lost 6 bases and 4 bases, in that order; junction bases with no gene match: 11.

The gene calls are TRBV5-3 and TRBJ1-5, with D perhaps matching TRBD1 (5 bases). TRBV5-3 is an ORF, with its function uncertain. This CDR3 spans 15 amino acids. Trimming cost V 5 bases and J 7 bases, with 19 bases left between them. The CDR3 is CARRPRWGLLQPQHF. CDR3 DNA sequence: TGTGCCAGAAGACCTCGCTGGGGACTGCTCCAGCCCCAGCATTTT.

The chain uses TRBV5-6 and TRBJ2-1; D ambiguous. This CDR3 has 13 amino acids. Germline lookup yields CDR1 SGHDT and CDR2 YYEEEE. V lost 4 bases and J 8 bases, leaving 13 bases between the germline ends. This chain's CDR3 is CASSLYTRDEQFF. In nucleotides, the CDR3 is TGTGCCAGCAGCCTATACACAAGAGATGAGCAGTTCTTC.